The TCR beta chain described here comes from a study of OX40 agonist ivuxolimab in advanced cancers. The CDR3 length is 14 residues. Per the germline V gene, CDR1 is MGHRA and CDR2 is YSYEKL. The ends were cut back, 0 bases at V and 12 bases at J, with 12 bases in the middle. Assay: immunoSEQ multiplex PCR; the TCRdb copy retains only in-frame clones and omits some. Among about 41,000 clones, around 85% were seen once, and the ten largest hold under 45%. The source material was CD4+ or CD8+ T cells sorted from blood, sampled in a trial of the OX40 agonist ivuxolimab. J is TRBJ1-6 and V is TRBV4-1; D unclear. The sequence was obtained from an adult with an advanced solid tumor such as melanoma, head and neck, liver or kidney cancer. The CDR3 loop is CASSQDVIWIPLHF. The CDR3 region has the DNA TGCGCCAGCAGCCAAGACGTTATCTGGATACCCCTCCACTTT.